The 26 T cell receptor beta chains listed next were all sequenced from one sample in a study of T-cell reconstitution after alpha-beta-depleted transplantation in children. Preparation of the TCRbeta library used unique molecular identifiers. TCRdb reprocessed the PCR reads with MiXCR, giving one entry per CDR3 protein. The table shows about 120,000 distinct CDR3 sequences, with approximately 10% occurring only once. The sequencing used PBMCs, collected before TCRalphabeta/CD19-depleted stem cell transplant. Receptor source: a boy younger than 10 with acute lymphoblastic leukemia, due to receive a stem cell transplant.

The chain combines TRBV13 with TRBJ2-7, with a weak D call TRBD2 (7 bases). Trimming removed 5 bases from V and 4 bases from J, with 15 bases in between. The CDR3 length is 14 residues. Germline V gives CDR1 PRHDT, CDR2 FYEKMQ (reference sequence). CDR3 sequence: CASSPGGYPYEQYF. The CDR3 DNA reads TGTGCCAGCAGCCCGGGGGGCTACCCATACGAGCAGTACTTC.

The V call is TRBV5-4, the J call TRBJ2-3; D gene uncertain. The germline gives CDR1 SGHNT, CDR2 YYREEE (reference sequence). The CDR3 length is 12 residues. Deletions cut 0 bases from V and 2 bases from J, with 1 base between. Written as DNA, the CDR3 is TGTGCCAGCAGCTTGGCCACAGATACGCAGTATTTT. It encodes CASSLATDTQYF.

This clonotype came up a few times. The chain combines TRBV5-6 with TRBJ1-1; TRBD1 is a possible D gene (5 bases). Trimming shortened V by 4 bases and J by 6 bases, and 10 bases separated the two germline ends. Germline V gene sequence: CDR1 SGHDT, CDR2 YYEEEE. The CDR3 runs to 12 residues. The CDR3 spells CASSRGRAEAFF. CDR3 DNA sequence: TGTGCCAGCAGCCGGGGCAGAGCTGAAGCTTTCTTT.

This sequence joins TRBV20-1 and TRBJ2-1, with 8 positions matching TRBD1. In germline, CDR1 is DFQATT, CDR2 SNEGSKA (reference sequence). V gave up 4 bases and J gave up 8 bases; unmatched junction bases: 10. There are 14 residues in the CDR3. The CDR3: CSAIPGGWVDEQFF. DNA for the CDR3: TGCAGTGCTATTCCAGGGGGCTGGGTGGATGAGCAGTTCTTC.

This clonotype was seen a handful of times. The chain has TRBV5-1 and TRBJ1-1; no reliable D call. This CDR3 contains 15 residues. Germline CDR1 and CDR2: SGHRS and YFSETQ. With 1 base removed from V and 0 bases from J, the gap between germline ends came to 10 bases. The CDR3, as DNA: TGCGCCAGCAGCTTGTCGCAGGCTATGAACACTGAAGCTTTCTTT. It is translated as CASSLSQAMNTEAFF.

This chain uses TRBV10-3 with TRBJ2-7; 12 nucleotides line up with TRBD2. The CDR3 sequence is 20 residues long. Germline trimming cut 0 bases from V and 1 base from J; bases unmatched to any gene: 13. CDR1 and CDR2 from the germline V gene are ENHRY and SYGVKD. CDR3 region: CAISESIGASGRARSYEQYF. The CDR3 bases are TGTGCCATCAGTGAGTCGATAGGGGCTAGCGGGAGGGCCCGGTCCTACGAGCAGTACTTC.

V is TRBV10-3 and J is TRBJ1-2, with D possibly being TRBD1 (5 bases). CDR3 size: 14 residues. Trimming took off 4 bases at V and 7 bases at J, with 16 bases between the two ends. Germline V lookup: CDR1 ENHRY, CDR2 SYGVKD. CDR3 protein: CAISGGGQAPGYTF. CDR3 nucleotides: TGTGCCATCAGTGGCGGGGGTCAGGCTCCTGGCTACACCTTC.

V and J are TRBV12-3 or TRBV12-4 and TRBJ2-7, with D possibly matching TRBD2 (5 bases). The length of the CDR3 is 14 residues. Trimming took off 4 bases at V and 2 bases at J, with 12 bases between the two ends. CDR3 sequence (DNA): TGTGCCAGCAGTTCCGGGAACGGCCCCTACGAGCAGTACTTC. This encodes CASSSGNGPYEQYF.

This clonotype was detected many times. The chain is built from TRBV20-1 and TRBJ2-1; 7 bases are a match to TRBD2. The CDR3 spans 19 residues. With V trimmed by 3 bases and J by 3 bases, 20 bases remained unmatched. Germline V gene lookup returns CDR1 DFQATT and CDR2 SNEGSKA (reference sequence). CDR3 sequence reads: CSASSNRDYPTVDYNEQFF. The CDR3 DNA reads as TGCAGTGCTAGTTCAAACCGGGACTATCCCACGGTTGACTACAATGAGCAGTTCTTC.

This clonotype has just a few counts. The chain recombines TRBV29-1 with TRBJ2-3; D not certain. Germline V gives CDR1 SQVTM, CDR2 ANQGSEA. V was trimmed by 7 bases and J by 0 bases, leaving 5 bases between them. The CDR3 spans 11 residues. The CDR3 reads CSAKSTDTQYF. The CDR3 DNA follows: TGCAGCGCTAAAAGCACAGATACGCAGTATTTT.

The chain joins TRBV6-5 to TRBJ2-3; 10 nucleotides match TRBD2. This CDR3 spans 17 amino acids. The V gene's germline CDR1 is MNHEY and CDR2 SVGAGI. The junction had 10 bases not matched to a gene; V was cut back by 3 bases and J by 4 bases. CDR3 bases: TGTGCCAGCAGTTATCATCGTCCCGGGACTAGCGCAGATACGCAGTATTTT. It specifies CASSYHRPGTSADTQYF.

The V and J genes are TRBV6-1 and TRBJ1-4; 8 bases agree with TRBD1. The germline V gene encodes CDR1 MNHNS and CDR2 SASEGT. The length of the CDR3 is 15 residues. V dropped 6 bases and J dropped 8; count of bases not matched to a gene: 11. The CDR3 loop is CASRPDRGRNEKLFF. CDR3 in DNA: TGTGCCAGCAGACCTGACAGGGGACGGAACGAAAAACTGTTTTTT.

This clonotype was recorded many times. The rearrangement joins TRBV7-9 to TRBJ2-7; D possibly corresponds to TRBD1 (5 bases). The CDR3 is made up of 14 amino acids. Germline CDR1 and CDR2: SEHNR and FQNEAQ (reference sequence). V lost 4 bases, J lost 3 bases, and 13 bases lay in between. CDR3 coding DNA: TGTGCCAGCAGCTCAACCGACAGAGACTACGAGCAGTACTTC. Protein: CASSSTDRDYEQYF.

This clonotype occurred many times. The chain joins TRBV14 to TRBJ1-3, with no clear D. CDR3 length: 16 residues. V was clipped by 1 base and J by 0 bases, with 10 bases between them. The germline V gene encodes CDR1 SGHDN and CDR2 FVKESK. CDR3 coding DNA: TGTGCCAGCAGCCAAGCGGGCAGGAGCTCTGGAAACACCATATATTTT. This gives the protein CASSQAGRSSGNTIYF.

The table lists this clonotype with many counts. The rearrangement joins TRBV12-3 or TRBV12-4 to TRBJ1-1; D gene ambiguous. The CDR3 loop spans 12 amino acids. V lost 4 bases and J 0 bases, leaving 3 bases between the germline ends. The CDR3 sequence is CASSWVNTEAFF. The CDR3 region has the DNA TGTGCCAGCAGTTGGGTGAACACTGAAGCTTTCTTT.

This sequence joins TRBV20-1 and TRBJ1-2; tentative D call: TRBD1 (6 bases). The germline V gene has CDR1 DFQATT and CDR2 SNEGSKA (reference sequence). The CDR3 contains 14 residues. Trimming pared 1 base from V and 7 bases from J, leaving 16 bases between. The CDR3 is CSARVRPQGSGYTF. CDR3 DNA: TGCAGTGCTAGAGTTCGACCCCAGGGGAGTGGCTACACCTTC.

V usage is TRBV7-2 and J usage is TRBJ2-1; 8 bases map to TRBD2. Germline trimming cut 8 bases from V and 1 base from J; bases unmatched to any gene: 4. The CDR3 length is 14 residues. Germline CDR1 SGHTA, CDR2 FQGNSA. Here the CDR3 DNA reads TGTGCCAGCCTCCGGGGGGGTTCCTACAATGAGCAGTTCTTC. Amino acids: CASLRGGSYNEQFF.

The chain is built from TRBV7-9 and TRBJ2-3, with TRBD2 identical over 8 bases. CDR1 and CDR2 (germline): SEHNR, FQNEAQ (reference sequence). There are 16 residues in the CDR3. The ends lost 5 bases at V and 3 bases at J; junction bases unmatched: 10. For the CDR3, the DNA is TGTGCCAGCAGCGGGGGGAGAATAGCGGGGACAGATACGCAGTATTTT. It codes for CASSGGRIAGTDTQYF.

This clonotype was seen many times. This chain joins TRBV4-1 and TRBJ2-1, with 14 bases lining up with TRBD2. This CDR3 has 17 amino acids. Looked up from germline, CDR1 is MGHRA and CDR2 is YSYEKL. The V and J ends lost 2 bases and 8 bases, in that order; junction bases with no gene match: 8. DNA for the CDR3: TGCGCCAGCAGCCAAAGGGCCGGGACTAGCGGGAGTTATGAGCAGTTCTTC. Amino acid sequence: CASSQRAGTSGSYEQFF.

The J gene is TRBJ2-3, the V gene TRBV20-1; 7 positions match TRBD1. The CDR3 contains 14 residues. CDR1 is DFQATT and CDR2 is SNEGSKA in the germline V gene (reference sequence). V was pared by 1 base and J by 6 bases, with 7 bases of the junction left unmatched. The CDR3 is CSARADRVGDTQYF. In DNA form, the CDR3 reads TGCAGTGCTAGAGCAGACAGGGTCGGCGATACGCAGTATTTT.

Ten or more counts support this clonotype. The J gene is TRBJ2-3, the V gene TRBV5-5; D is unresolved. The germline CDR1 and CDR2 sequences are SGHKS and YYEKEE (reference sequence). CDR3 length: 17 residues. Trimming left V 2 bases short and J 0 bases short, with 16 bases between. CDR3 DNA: TGTGCCAGCAGCTTAAGGCAAGGCCTAATAAGCACAGATACGCAGTATTTT. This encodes CASSLRQGLISTDTQYF.

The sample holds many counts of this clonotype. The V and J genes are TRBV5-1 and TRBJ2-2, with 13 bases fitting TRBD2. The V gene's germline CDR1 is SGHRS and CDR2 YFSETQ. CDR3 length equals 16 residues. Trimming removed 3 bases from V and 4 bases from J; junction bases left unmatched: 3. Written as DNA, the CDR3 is TGCGCCAGCAGCTCCCGGACTAGCGGGAGCACCGGGGAGCTGTTTTTT. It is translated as CASSSRTSGSTGELFF.

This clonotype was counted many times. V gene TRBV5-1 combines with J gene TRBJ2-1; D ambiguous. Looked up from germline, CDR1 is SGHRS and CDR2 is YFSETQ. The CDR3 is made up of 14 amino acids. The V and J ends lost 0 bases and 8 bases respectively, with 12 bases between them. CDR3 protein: CASSLARTVDEQFF. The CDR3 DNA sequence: TGCGCCAGCAGCTTGGCAAGGACGGTCGATGAGCAGTTCTTC.

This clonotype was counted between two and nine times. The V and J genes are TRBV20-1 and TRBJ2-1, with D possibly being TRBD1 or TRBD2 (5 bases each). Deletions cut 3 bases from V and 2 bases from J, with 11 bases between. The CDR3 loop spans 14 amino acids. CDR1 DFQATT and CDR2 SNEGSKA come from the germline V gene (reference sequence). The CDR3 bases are TGCAGTGCTAGGGGACCCGGGCCCTACAATGAGCAGTTCTTC. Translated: CSARGPGPYNEQFF.

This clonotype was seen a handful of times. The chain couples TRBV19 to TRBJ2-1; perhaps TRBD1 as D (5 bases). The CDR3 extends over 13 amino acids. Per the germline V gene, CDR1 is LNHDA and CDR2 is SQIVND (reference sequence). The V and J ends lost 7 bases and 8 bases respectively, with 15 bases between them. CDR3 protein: CASKGSVWYEQFF. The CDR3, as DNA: TGTGCCAGTAAGGGGTCCGTATGGTATGAGCAGTTCTTC.

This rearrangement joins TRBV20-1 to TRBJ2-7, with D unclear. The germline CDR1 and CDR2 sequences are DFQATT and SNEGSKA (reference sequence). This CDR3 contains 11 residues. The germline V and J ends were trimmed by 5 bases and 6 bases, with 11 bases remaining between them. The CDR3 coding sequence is TGCAGTGCTTTGGACGTACCCGAGCAGTACTTC. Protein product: CSALDVPEQYF.